These T cell receptor beta chains were read from a single sample in a study of T cell repertoires in cytomegalovirus infection. TCRdb recomputed calls from the reads with MiXCR, one row per CDR3 protein. The sample contains about 530,000 distinct CDR3 sequences, about 30% of which appear only once. Sequenced material: PBMCs. Source of these receptors: a human donor in good health (CMV status not recorded). Some clones in this sample may be carry-over from other donors' samples. The conserved cysteine and the conserved F or W are not part of the CDR3 here. Each record gives: CDR3 length, V gene, J gene, CDR3 protein.

length: 12; V: TRBV7-8; J: TRBJ2-3; CDR3: ASSRDRVFDTQY
length: 13; V: TRBV29-1; J: TRBJ2-3; CDR3: SVEGRTGVVDTQY
length: 15; V: TRBV6-4; J: TRBJ2-2; CDR3: ASSPTPGQPDTGELF
length: 11; V: TRBV30; J: TRBJ1-1; CDR3: AWSGALDTEAF
length: 11; V: TRBV20-1; J: TRBJ2-1; CDR3: SARSRLGGEQF
length: 17; V: TRBV7-2; J: TRBJ1-3; CDR3: ASSSGLGQGGLSGNTIY
length: 16; V: TRBV7-2; J: TRBJ2-3; CDR3: ASRGRTVGTAYTDTQY
length: 12; V: TRBV28; J: TRBJ1-5; CDR3: ASSYTGGSGPQH
length: 11; V: TRBV7-3; J: TRBJ2-1; CDR3: ASSKPTRYEQF
length: 14; V: TRBV14; J: TRBJ2-7; CDR3: ASSQVIAGSSYEQY
length: 14; V: TRBV6-5; J: TRBJ1-2; CDR3: ASSNTGEVPSYGYT
length: 13; V: TRBV12-3/TRBV12-4; J: TRBJ2-7; CDR3: ASSYRDRVDYEQY
length: 9; V: TRBV29-1; J: TRBJ2-1; CDR3: SALRTNEQF
length: 14; V: TRBV4-1; J: TRBJ1-5; CDR3: ASSPQPQGIRQPQH
length: 15; V: TRBV6-4; J: TRBJ1-2; CDR3: ASSEAMGSGGFYGYT
length: 11; V: TRBV7-2; J: TRBJ2-5; CDR3: ASSSTQGRTQY
length: 12; V: TRBV20-1; J: TRBJ2-1; CDR3: SAPGTSGSIEQF
length: 13; V: TRBV12-3/TRBV12-4; J: TRBJ2-3; CDR3: ASSDAGYRTDTQY
length: 14; V: TRBV7-9; J: TRBJ2-1; CDR3: ASSHQTSGSLDEQF
length: 14; V: TRBV7-9; J: TRBJ2-5; CDR3: ASSLAGGTSGKTQY
length: 15; V: TRBV28; J: TRBJ2-7; CDR3: ASSPPPRQGMVYEQY
length: 13; V: TRBV12-3/TRBV12-4; J: TRBJ1-5; CDR3: ASSLGGTAGQPQH
length: 16; V: TRBV20-1; J: TRBJ2-1; CDR3: SARDYPAGETSYNEQF
length: 13; V: TRBV7-2; J: TRBJ2-7; CDR3: ASSRGLGSSYEQY
length: 13; V: TRBV15; J: TRBJ2-1; CDR3: ATSREGAGGHEQF
length: 12; V: TRBV7-3; J: TRBJ2-3; CDR3: ASSRTRDTDTQY
length: 11; V: TRBV3-1; J: TRBJ2-1; CDR3: ASSQPAGNEQF
length: 15; V: TRBV6-1; J: TRBJ1-2; CDR3: ASSSQTGSRARTGYT
length: 14; V: TRBV7-8; J: TRBJ1-3; CDR3: ASSLAGVVAGNTIY
length: 12; V: TRBV12-3/TRBV12-4; J: TRBJ2-7; CDR3: ASSGRASPYEQY
length: 12; V: TRBV7-8; J: TRBJ2-3; CDR3: ASSLVQAQDTQY
length: 14; V: TRBV6-1; J: TRBJ2-1; CDR3: ASSASRGGWTNEQF
length: 12; V: TRBV9; J: TRBJ2-5; CDR3: ASSGLAVEQTQY
length: 11; V: TRBV5-1; J: TRBJ2-4; CDR3: ASSGQGENIQY
length: 13; V: TRBV7-8; J: TRBJ2-3; CDR3: ASSPSGSYTDTQY
length: 13; V: TRBV25-1; J: TRBJ1-2; CDR3: ASSVSGGRGIGYT
length: 11; V: TRBV5-1; J: TRBJ1-2; CDR3: ASSMDRGPGYT
length: 12; V: TRBV7-2; J: TRBJ2-1; CDR3: ASSLVSHEGEQF
length: 11; V: TRBV28; J: TRBJ1-2; CDR3: ASSIPTGEGYT
length: 14; V: TRBV20-1; J: TRBJ2-2; CDR3: SARVGQGANTGELF
length: 14; V: TRBV11-3; J: TRBJ2-1; CDR3: ASSLVLAGGSGEQF
length: 8; V: TRBV20-1; J: TRBJ2-1; CDR3: SARGPEQF
length: 12; V: TRBV6-2/TRBV6-3; J: TRBJ2-3; CDR3: ASRGQASTDTQY
length: 12; V: TRBV9; J: TRBJ2-5; CDR3: ASSVLDRAKTQY
length: 13; V: TRBV7-2; J: TRBJ2-1; CDR3: ASSFSSGRPNEQF
length: 12; V: TRBV6-5; J: TRBJ1-1; CDR3: ASITTGLTSEAF
length: 11; V: TRBV19; J: TRBJ2-1; CDR3: ASTSWENNEQF
length: 13; V: TRBV7-2; J: TRBJ2-3; CDR3: ASSFVSGTEGTQY
length: 14; V: TRBV19; J: TRBJ1-2; CDR3: ASSLRVTERVNGYT